This passage covers 26 T cell receptor beta chains from one sample sequenced in a study of blood T cell repertoires in COVID-19. Sequenced by immunoSEQ multiplex PCR; TCRdb stores in-frame clones only, minus some. The data contain 45,000 to 60,000 clones, around 80% of them singletons. The sequenced sample consisted of peripheral blood. The receptors here all came from an elderly woman with acute or convalescent COVID-19.

CDR3 in amino acids: CASSYEGADGYTF. DNA of the CDR3: TGTGCCAGCAGTTACGAGGGGGCGGATGGCTACACCTTC. J is TRBJ1-2 and V is TRBV6-5; TRBD1 matches at 7 bases. This CDR3 spans 13 amino acids. CDR1 and CDR2 from the germline V gene are MNHEY and SVGAGI. V lost 2 bases to trimming and J lost 6 bases; unmatched junction nucleotides: 3.

This CDR3 reads CASKPTLRGRKLNTEAFF. Written as DNA, the CDR3 is TGTGCCAGCAAGCCCACCCTCAGGGGGCGAAAGTTGAACACTGAAGCTTTCTTT. This chain uses TRBV5-4 with TRBJ1-1; 8 nucleotides match TRBD1. This CDR3 is built from 18 residues. Per the germline V gene, CDR1 is SGHNT and CDR2 is YYREEE (reference sequence). V shed 6 bases and J 0 bases; nucleotides not matched to a gene: 16.

The genes are TRBV30 and TRBJ1-5; TRBD1 is a possible D gene (6 bases). The CDR3 loop spans 16 amino acids. Germline V CDR1 and CDR2: GTSNPN, SVGIG (reference sequence). V shed 1 base and J shed 0 bases, with 13 bases lying between them. The CDR3 sequence: CAWSATGQYSNQPQHF. CDR3 DNA: TGTGCCTGGAGTGCGACGGGACAATATAGCAATCAGCCCCAGCATTTT.

The chain is built from TRBV5-1 and TRBJ2-1; 14 positions match TRBD2. Looked up from germline, CDR1 is SGHRS and CDR2 is YFSETQ. There are 17 residues in the CDR3. Losses at the gene ends were 4 bases for V and 4 bases for J; bases not matched to a gene: 7. The DNA for the CDR3 is TGCGCCAGCAGCGGAGGGACTAGCGGGGGCCTATACAATGAGCAGTTCTTC. It encodes CASSGGTSGGLYNEQFF.

The CDR3 DNA reads as TGTGCCAGCAGTTTCTCCAGGAGGGCGACTTCACCCCTCCACTTT. Protein product: CASSFSRRATSPLHF. The chain joins TRBV27 to TRBJ1-6; D unresolved. The CDR3 sequence is 15 residues long. CDR1 and CDR2 (germline): MNHEY, SMNVEV (reference sequence). V was trimmed by 3 bases and J by 9 bases, leaving 15 bases between them.

The CDR3 spells CASSEGSNYGYTF. CDR3 DNA sequence: TGTGCCAGCAGTGAGGGCAGTAACTATGGCTACACCTTC. The chain couples TRBV2 to TRBJ1-2; D gene unclear. The germline V gene encodes CDR1 SNHLY and CDR2 FYNNEI. Trimming cost V 3 bases and J 1 base, with 6 bases left between them. CDR3 length: 13 amino acids.

This clone occurred a few times. V usage is TRBV19 and J usage is TRBJ1-3, with D unclear. Germline V lookup: CDR1 LNHDA, CDR2 SQIVND (reference sequence). V gave up 2 bases and J gave up 0 bases, with 2 bases separating them. The CDR3 is made up of 13 amino acids. CDR3 in amino acids: CASSIHSGNTIYF. The CDR3 DNA sequence: TGTGCCAGTAGTATACACTCTGGAAACACCATATATTTT.

The rearrangement links TRBV5-1 to TRBJ1-2, with 9 bases that match TRBD1. Trimming at V came to 4 bases and at J to 6 bases, leaving 7 bases not matched to a gene. Germline V lookup: CDR1 SGHRS, CDR2 YFSETQ. The length of the CDR3 is 14 residues. For the CDR3, the DNA is TGCGCCAGCAGCGGGGGGACAGGGAATAATGGCTACACCTTC. Encoded protein: CASSGGTGNNGYTF.

The chain recombines TRBV7-8 with TRBJ2-7; 11 positions agree with TRBD2. J lost 1 base, V lost 4 bases, and 3 bases had no gene match. CDR1 is SGHVS and CDR2 is FQNEAQ in the germline V gene. CDR3 length equals 15 residues. The CDR3, as DNA: TGTGCCAGCAGCTCACTAGCGGGGGCTTCCTACGAGCAGTACTTC. Residues: CASSSLAGASYEQYF.

The chain links TRBV7-2 to TRBJ2-4; D is ambiguous. The CDR3 is 15 amino acids. Trimming removed 8 bases from V and 4 bases from J, with 18 bases in between. Per germline, CDR1 SGHTA and CDR2 FQGNSA. DNA of the CDR3: TGTGCCAGCGCGAGTTTTTCCAGGTCGAAAAACATTCAGTACTTC. Protein: CASASFSRSKNIQYF.

V and J are TRBV2 and TRBJ1-2; 7 bases map to TRBD1. The J segment lost 2 bases and the V segment lost 1 base, leaving 13 bases of the junction unmatched. CDR1 and CDR2 from the germline V gene are SNHLY and FYNNEI. The CDR3 is made up of 18 amino acids. The CDR3 DNA is TGTGCCAGCAGTGAAGTTGGGTTCCGTGACAGGGAAAACTATGGCTACACCTTC. It encodes CASSEVGFRDRENYGYTF.

The chain couples TRBV10-3 to TRBJ2-7; D possibly corresponds to TRBD2 (5 bases). Looked up from germline, CDR1 is ENHRY and CDR2 is SYGVKD. This CDR3 contains 12 residues. V shed 4 bases and J shed 5 bases, with 9 bases lying between them. CDR3 DNA sequence: TGTGCCATCAGTGTGGGAGTCCACGAGCAGTACTTC. This encodes CAISVGVHEQYF.

The V and J genes are TRBV19 and TRBJ1-2; D perhaps matches TRBD1 (6 bases). Germline assignment: CDR1 LNHDA and CDR2 SQIVND (reference sequence). The V end lost 7 bases, the J end lost 6 bases, and 18 bases lay between the germline ends. The CDR3 length is 14 residues. CDR3 sequence reads: CASKDQGKVDGYTF. The CDR3 DNA sequence: TGTGCCAGTAAGGACCAGGGGAAGGTGGATGGCTACACCTTC. The full variable domain, with the rest looked up from reference TRBV19 and TRBJ1-2, is DGGITQSPKYLFRKEGQNVTLSCEQNLNHDAMYWYRQDPGQGLRLIYYSQIVNDFQKGDIAEGYSVSREKKESFPLTVTSAQKNPTAFYLCASKDQGKVDGYTFGSGTRLTVV.

The J gene is TRBJ1-5, the V gene TRBV19, with a tentative D call TRBD1 (6 bases). This CDR3 is built from 17 residues. The V end lost 4 bases, the J end lost 0 bases, and 16 bases lay between the germline ends. The germline V gene encodes CDR1 LNHDA and CDR2 SQIVND (reference sequence). DNA of the CDR3: TGTGCCAGTAGTACGGGGAGGGGGACTTATAGCAATCAGCCCCAGCATTTT. Protein: CASSTGRGTYSNQPQHF.

This clone was counted a single time. The CDR3 spells CASNQEVGQPQHF. CDR3 DNA sequence: TGTGCCAGCAATCAGGAGGTGGGTCAGCCCCAGCATTTT. The V gene is TRBV19, the J gene TRBJ1-5; no clear D. Trimming took 9 bases from V and 6 from J, leaving 15 bases between them. Germline-derived CDR1 and CDR2 are LNHDA and SQIVND (reference sequence). The length of the CDR3 is 13 residues. The whole variable domain, remainder taken from reference TRBV19 and TRBJ1-5, is DGGITQSPKYLFRKEGQNVTLSCEQNLNHDAMYWYRQDPGQGLRLIYYSQIVNDFQKGDIAEGYSVSREKKESFPLTVTSAQKNPTAFYLCASNQEVGQPQHFGDGTRLSIL.

The table lists this clone with a few counts. The gene calls are TRBV21-1 and TRBJ1-1; no check of the table's D call, TRBD1, against the DNA was made. TRBV21-1 is labeled a pseudogene. This CDR3 region has 18 residues. The CDR3 DNA reads as TGTGCCAGCAGCAAAAAAACAGGGCAGGTAAAGAGGGACACTGAAGCTTTCTTT. It codes for CASSKKTGQVKRDTEAFF.

This clone appeared once. The chain links TRBV30 to TRBJ1-6; no firm D call. The CDR3 extends over 16 amino acids. V dropped 0 bases and J dropped 8 bases, with 17 bases sitting between them. The germline gives CDR1 GTSNPN, CDR2 SVGIG (reference sequence). The CDR3 is CAWSVQSTNQYSPLHF. The CDR3 nucleotides read TGTGCCTGGAGTGTACAGAGTACCAATCAATATTCACCCCTCCACTTT. Using reference TRBV30 and TRBJ1-6 for the parts outside the CDR3, the full variable domain is SQTIHQWPATLVQPVGSPLSLECTVEGTSNPNLYWYRQAAGRGLQLLFYSVGIGQISSEVPQNLSASRPQDRQFILSSKKLLLSDSGFYLCAWSVQSTNQYSPLHFGNGTRLTVT.

The chain recombines TRBV7-8 with TRBJ2-1; D possibly corresponds to TRBD1 (5 bases). CDR3 length: 15 amino acids. Trimming took 1 base from V and 14 from J, leaving 21 bases between them. Germline values: CDR1 SGHVS, CDR2 FQNEAQ. The CDR3 reads CASSLGQGPRVVKFF. The CDR3 nucleotides are TGTGCCAGCAGCTTAGGCCAGGGTCCAAGGGTGGTGAAGTTCTTC.

This chain connects TRBV19 to TRBJ1-5; a weak D match, TRBD1 (6 bases). There are 14 residues in the CDR3. V lost 3 bases and J 7 bases, leaving 13 bases between the germline ends. Germline loops: CDR1 LNHDA, CDR2 SQIVND (reference sequence). Written as DNA, the CDR3 is TGTGCCAGTAGTATGTTGGGGGCAAGGCAGCCCCAGCATTTT. This translates into CASSMLGARQPQHF.

The chain recombines TRBV9 with TRBJ2-5, with TRBD1 as a possible D gene (6 bases). Germline values: CDR1 SGDLS, CDR2 YYNGEE. V shed 2 bases and J shed 8 bases, with 13 bases lying between them. This CDR3 spans 13 amino acids. CDR3 in amino acids: CASSVDSSKTQYF. The CDR3 DNA reads as TGTGCCAGCAGCGTGGACAGTTCGAAAACCCAGTACTTC.

The rearrangement uses TRBV19 and TRBJ2-3; the match to TRBD1 covers 10 bases. The CDR3 spans 15 residues. J lost 2 bases, V lost 5 bases, and 4 bases had no gene match. The germline CDR1 and CDR2 sequences are LNHDA and SQIVND (reference sequence). CDR3 nucleotides: TGTGCCAGTAGTCCCGGACAGGGGGACACAGATACGCAGTATTTT. The encoded protein is CASSPGQGDTDTQYF.

V gene TRBV9 combines with J gene TRBJ2-5; D is possibly TRBD1 (7 bases). The CDR3 consists of 16 residues. Trimming took 7 bases from V and 0 from J, leaving 19 bases between them. Germline V gives CDR1 SGDLS, CDR2 YYNGEE. The CDR3 nucleotides are TGTGCCAGCGGGGGGAGACAGGGATCGTACCAAGAGACCCAGTACTTC. Its translation: CASGGRQGSYQETQYF.

The chain joins TRBV29-1 to TRBJ2-2, with 8 bases identical to TRBD2. V lost 4 bases, J lost 6 bases, and 10 bases stayed unmatched. CDR1 is SQVTM, CDR2 ANQGSEA, per germline. CDR3 length equals 15 residues. The CDR3: CSVAWAGGFPGELFF. DNA for the CDR3: TGCAGCGTTGCCTGGGCGGGGGGCTTTCCCGGGGAGCTGTTTTTT.

V usage is TRBV24-1 and J usage is TRBJ2-3; TRBD2 agrees at 9 bases. The V segment lost 0 bases and the J segment 6 bases; nucleotides outside the gene matches: 9. The germline CDR1 and CDR2 sequences are KGHDR and SFDVKD. This CDR3 region has 17 residues. The CDR3 loop is CATSDLQGGLAWDTQYF. DNA for the CDR3: TGTGCCACCAGTGATTTGCAGGGGGGACTAGCTTGGGATACGCAGTATTTT.

The chain couples TRBV5-1 to TRBJ1-4; TRBD1 aligns across 7 bases. The CDR3 is 14 residues long. Germline V lookup: CDR1 SGHRS, CDR2 YFSETQ. With V trimmed by 4 bases and J by 7 bases, 7 bases remained unmatched. Here the CDR3 reads CASSLGGVGEKLFF. The CDR3 DNA reads as TGCGCCAGCAGCCTAGGGGGCGTCGGTGAAAAACTGTTTTTT.

This clone was observed a few times. The V call is TRBV29-1, the J call TRBJ2-1; 13 bases are a match to TRBD2. The V gene's germline CDR1 is SQVTM and CDR2 ANQGSEA. Unmatched junction bases numbered 15, after V lost 6 bases and J lost 4 bases. The CDR3 has 18 amino acids. CDR3 sequence: CSVDGLAGARVSYNEQFF. DNA of the CDR3: TGCAGCGTCGACGGACTAGCGGGGGCAAGGGTGTCATACAATGAGCAGTTCTTC.